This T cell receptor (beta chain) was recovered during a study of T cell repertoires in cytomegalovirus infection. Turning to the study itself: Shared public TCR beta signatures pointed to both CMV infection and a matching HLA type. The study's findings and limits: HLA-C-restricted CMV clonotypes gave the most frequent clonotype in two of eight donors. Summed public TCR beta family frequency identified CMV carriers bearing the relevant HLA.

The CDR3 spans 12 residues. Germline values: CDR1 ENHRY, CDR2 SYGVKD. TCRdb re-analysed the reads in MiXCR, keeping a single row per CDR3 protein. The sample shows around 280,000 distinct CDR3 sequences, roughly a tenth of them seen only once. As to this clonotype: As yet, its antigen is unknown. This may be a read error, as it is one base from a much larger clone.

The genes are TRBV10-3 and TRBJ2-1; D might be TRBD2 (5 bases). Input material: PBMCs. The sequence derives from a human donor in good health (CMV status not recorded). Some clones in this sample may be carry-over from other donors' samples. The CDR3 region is CATRGEYNEQLF. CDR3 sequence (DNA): TGTGCCACACGGGGTGAATACAATGAGCAGCTCTTC.